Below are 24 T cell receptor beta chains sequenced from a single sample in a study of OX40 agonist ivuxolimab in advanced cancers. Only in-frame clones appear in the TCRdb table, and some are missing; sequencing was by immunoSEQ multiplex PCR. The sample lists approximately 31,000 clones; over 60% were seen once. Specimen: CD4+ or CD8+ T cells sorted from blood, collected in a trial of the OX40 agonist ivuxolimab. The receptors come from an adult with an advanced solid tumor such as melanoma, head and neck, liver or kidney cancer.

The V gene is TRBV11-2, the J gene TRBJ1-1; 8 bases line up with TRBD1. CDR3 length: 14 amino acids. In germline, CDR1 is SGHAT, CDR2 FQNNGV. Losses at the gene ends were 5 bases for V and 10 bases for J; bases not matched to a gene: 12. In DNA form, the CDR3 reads TGTGCCAGCAGCCGACCGGGACAGGCAACGGCAGCTTTCTTT. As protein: CASSRPGQATAAFF.

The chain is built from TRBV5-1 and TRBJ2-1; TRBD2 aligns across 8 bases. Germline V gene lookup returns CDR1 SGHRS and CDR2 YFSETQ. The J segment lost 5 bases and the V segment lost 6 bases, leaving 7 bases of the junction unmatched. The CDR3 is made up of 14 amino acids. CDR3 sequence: CASTPGGANNEQFF. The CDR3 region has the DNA TGCGCCAGCACCCCGGGGGGGGCGAACAATGAGCAGTTCTTC.

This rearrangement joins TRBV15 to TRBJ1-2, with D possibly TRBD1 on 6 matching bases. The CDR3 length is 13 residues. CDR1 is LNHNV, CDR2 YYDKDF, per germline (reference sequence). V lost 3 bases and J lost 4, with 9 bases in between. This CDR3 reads CATSSGGGYGYTF. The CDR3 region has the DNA TGTGCCACCAGCAGTGGGGGCGGCTATGGCTACACCTTC.

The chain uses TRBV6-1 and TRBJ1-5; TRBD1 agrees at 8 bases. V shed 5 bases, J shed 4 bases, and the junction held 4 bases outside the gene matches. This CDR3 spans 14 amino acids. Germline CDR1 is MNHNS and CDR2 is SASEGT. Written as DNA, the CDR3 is TGTGCCAGCAGTCCATGGACAGGGAATCAGCCCCAGCATTTT. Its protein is CASSPWTGNQPQHF.

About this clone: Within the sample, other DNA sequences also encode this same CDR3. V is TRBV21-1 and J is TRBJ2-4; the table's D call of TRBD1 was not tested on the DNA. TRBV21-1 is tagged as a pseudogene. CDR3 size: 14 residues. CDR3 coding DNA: TGTGCCAGCAGTAGGTCGGGACAGAGAAACATTCAGTACTTC. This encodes CASSRSGQRNIQYF.

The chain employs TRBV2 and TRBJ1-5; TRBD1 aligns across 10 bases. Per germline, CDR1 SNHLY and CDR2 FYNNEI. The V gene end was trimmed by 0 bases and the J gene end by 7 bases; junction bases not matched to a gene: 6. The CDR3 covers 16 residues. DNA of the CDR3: TGTGCCAGCAGTGAAGCAAGGACAGGGGGAGGGCAGCCCCAGCATTTT. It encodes CASSEARTGGGQPQHF.

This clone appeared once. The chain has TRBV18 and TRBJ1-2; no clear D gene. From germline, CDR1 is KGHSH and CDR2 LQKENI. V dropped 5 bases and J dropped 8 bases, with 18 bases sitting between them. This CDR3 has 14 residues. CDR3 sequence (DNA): TGTGCCAGCTCAAACCTGGTGGCCGGGGAGGGCTACACCTTC. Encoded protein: CASSNLVAGEGYTF.

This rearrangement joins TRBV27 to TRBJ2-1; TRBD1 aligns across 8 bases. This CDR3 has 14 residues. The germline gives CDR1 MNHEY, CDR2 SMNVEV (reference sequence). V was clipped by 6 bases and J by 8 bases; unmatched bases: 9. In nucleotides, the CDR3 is TGTGCCAGCAGCATCCTGGACAGGGTCTATGAGCAGTTCTTC. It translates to CASSILDRVYEQFF.

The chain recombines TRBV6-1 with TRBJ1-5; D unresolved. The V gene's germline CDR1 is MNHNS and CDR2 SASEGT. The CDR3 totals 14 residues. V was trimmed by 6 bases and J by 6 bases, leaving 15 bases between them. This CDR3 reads CASRTPETSQPQHF. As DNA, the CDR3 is TGTGCCAGCAGGACGCCCGAGACATCTCAGCCCCAGCATTTT.

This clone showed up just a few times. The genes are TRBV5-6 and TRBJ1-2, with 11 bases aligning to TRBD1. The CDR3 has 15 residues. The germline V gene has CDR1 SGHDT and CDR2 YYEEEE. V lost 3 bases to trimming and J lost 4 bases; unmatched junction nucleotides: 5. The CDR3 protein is CASSSWTGGPYGYTF. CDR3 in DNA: TGTGCCAGCAGCTCGTGGACAGGGGGCCCCTATGGCTACACCTTC.

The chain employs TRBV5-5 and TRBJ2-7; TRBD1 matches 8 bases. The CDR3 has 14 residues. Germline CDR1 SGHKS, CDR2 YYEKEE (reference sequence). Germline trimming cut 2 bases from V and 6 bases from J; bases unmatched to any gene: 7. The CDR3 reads CASSFQGAGGEQYF. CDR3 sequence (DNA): TGTGCCAGCAGCTTCCAGGGGGCCGGTGGCGAGCAGTACTTC. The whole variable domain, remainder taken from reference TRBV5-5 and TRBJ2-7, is DAGVTQSPTHLIKTRGQQVTLRCSPISGHKSVSWYQQVLGQGPQFIFQYYEKEERGRGNFPDRFSARQFPNYSSELNVNALLLGDSALYLCASSFQGAGGEQYFGPGTRLTVT.

The CDR3 DNA sequence: TGTGCCTGGAGCCGAGGACAGGGGTCCGGCTACACCTTC. Its protein is CAWSRGQGSGYTF. V is TRBV30 and J is TRBJ1-2; 9 bases are shared with TRBD1. The V gene's germline CDR1 is GTSNPN and CDR2 SVGIG (reference sequence). The CDR3 spans 13 residues. The J segment lost 8 bases and the V segment lost 3 bases, leaving 7 bases of the junction unmatched.

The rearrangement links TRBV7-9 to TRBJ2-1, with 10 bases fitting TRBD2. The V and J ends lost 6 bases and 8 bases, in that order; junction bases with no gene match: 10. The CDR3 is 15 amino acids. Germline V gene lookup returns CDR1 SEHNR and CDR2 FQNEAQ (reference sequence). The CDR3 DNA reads TGTGCCAGCAGACCTCGACTAGCGGGCGACTATGAGCAGTTCTTC. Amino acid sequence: CASRPRLAGDYEQFF.

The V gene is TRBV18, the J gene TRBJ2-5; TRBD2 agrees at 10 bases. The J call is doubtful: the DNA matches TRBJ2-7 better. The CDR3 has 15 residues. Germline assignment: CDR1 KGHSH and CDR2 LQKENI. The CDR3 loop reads CASSQAGGEEYEQYF. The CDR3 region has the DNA TGTGCCAGCTCACAAGCGGGGGGGGAGGAGTACGAGCAGTACTTC.

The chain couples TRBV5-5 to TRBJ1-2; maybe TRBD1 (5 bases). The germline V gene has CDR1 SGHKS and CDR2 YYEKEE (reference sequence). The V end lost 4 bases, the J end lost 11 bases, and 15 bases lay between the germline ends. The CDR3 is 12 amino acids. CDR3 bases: TGTGCCAGCAGCCGCTATACAGGAGTTTACACCTTC. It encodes CASSRYTGVYTF.

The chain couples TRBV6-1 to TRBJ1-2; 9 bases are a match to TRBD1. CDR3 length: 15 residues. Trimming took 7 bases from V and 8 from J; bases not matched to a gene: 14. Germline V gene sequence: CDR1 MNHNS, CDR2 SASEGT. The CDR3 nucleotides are TGTGCCAGCATTACAGGGGGCGGCCGCGGAGAGGGCTACACCTTC. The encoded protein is CASITGGGRGEGYTF.

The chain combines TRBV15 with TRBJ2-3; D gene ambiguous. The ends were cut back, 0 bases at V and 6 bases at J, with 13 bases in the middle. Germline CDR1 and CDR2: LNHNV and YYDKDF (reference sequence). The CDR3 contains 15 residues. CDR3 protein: CATSRDLAITDTQYF. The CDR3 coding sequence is TGTGCCACCAGCAGAGATCTTGCCATTACGGATACGCAGTATTTT.

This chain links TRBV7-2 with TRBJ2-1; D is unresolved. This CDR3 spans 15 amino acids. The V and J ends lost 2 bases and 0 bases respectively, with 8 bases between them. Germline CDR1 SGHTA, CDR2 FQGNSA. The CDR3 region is CASSLYSSSYNEQFF. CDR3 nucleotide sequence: TGTGCCAGCAGCTTATATTCGAGCTCCTACAATGAGCAGTTCTTC.

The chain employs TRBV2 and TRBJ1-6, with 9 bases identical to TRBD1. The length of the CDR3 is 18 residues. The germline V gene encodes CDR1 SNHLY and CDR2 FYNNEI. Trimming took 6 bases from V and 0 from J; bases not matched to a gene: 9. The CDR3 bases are TGTGCCAGCAGAGGCGAAACAGGGGGCCGCTCCTATAATTCACCCCTCCACTTT. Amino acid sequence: CASRGETGGRSYNSPLHF.

The CDR3 sequence is CASRENTDTQYF. For the CDR3, the DNA is TGTGCCAGCAGAGAAAACACAGATACGCAGTATTTT. This chain connects TRBV28 to TRBJ2-3; D remains ambiguous. Germline V gene sequence: CDR1 MDHEN, CDR2 SYDVKM. CDR3 length: 12 amino acids. Trimming shortened V by 6 bases and J by 2 bases, and 6 bases separated the two germline ends.

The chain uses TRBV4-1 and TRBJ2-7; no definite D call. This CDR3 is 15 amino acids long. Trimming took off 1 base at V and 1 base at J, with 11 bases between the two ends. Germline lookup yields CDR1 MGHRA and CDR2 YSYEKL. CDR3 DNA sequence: TGCGCCAGCAGCCAAGTGCCCGGAAATTCCTACGAGCAGTACTTC. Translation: CASSQVPGNSYEQYF.

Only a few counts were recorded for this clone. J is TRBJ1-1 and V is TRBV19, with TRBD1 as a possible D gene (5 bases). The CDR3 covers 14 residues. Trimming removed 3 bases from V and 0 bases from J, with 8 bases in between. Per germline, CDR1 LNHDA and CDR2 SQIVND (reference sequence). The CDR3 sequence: CASSMRGLNTEAFF. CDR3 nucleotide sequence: TGTGCCAGTAGTATGAGGGGTCTGAACACTGAAGCTTTCTTT.

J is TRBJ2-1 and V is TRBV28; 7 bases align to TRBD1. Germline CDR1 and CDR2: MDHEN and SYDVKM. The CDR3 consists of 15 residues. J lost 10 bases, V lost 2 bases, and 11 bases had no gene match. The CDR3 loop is CASSLAGQAPWEQFF. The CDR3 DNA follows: TGTGCCAGCAGTTTAGCTGGACAGGCTCCATGGGAGCAGTTCTTC.

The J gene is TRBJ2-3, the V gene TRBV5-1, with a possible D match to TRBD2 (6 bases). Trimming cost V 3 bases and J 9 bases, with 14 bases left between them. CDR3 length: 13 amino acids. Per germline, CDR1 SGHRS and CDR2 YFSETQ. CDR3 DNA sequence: TGCGCCAGCAGCTCGACCCTAGGAGGGACGCAGTATTTT. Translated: CASSSTLGGTQYF.